This is a list of T cell receptor beta chains from one sample in a study of T cell responses to AZD1222 COVID-19 vaccine. TCRdb's table, derived via immunoSEQ multiplex PCR, lists solely in-frame clones and lacks some. The sample shows roughly 120,000 clones, 87% of them seen only once. Sequenced material: peripheral blood, taken on day 0 of AZD1222 vaccination. These receptors originate from an adult in good health. CDR3s include the opening cysteine and the closing phenylalanine or tryptophan. D genes are given only for firm matches. Clone size, where shown, is once, few, many, or a class for clones that have expanded.

D gene,V gene,J gene,clone size,CDR3 protein,CDR3 DNA
.,TRBV4-3,TRBJ1-4,.,CASSQGSRRANEKLFF,TGCGCCAGCAGCCAAGGGAGCCGAAGGGCTAATGAAAAACTGTTTTTT
.,TRBV9,TRBJ2-5,.,CASSVAPSVGETQYF,TGTGCCAGCAGCGTAGCACCTAGCGTCGGTGAGACCCAGTACTTC
TRBD2,TRBV12-3/TRBV12-4,TRBJ2-1,.,CASSPHGGRDQFF,TGTGCCAGCAGTCCCCACGGCGGGAGGGACCAGTTCTTC
.,TRBV6-1,TRBJ1-5,.,CASSDLRGPNNQPQHF,TGTGCCAGCAGTGATTTACGAGGGCCCAACAATCAGCCCCAGCATTTT
.,TRBV5-1,TRBJ2-2,.,CASAKTPPGELFF,TGCGCCAGCGCTAAAACCCCCCCCGGGGAGCTGTTTTTT
TRBD1,TRBV6-2/TRBV6-3,TRBJ2-2,.,CASSLGGQGAAGELFF,TGTGCCAGCAGCCTAGGCGGACAGGGGGCCGCCGGGGAGCTGTTTTTT
.,TRBV19,TRBJ1-1,.,CASSIAANTEAFF,TGTGCCAGTAGTATAGCAGCGAACACTGAAGCTTTCTTT
TRBD1,TRBV19,TRBJ1-2,.,CASRRDRGLSGYTF,TGTGCCAGTAGAAGGGACAGGGGGCTCTCTGGCTACACCTTC
.,TRBV12-3/TRBV12-4,TRBJ1-1,.,CATAFGESEAFF,TGTGCCACCGCCTTTGGGGAGTCCGAAGCTTTCTTT
.,TRBV12-3/TRBV12-4,TRBJ2-5,.,CARQGHGETQYF,TGTGCCAGACAGGGTCATGGGGAGACCCAGTACTTC
.,TRBV7-9,TRBJ1-6,.,CASSLTAGRSSPLHF,TGTGCCAGCAGCTTAACCGCAGGAAGATCCTCACCCCTCCACTTT
.,TRBV2,TRBJ2-1,.,CASIWERLDEQFF,TGTGCCAGCATATGGGAGAGGTTGGATGAGCAGTTCTTC
TRBD1,TRBV29-1,TRBJ1-1,.,CSVSTGGDTEAFF,TGCAGCGTCTCGACAGGGGGGGACACTGAAGCTTTCTTT
TRBD2,TRBV4-1,TRBJ2-1,.,CATPVGAGIYEQFF,TGCGCCACCCCTGTTGGAGCGGGGATATATGAGCAGTTCTTC
TRBD1,TRBV6-5,TRBJ1-2,.,CASSYDQGARTSGYTF,TGTGCCAGCAGTTACGACCAGGGGGCGCGGACAAGTGGCTACACCTTC
TRBD1,TRBV5-6,TRBJ1-4,.,CASSIKGTGNEKLFF,TGTGCCAGCAGCATAAAAGGGACAGGGAATGAAAAACTGTTTTTT
TRBD2,TRBV2,TRBJ2-5,.,CASMVGGGVVEETQYF,TGTGCCAGCATGGTTGGCGGGGGGGTGGTTGAAGAGACCCAGTACTTC
.,TRBV12-3/TRBV12-4,TRBJ2-7,.,CASSPRTYEQYF,TGTGCCAGCAGCCCCCGGACCTACGAGCAGTACTTC
TRBD2,TRBV3-1/TRBV3-2,TRBJ2-3,.,CASSLSSGGTDTQYF,TGTGCCAGCAGCCTGTCTAGCGGGGGCACAGATACGCAGTATTTT
.,TRBV10-1,TRBJ1-5,.,CASSSGGPNQPQHF,TGCGCCAGCAGCTCGGGCGGCCCCAATCAGCCCCAGCATTTT
TRBD1,TRBV6-1,TRBJ1-1,.,CASSAAPGGGNTEAFF,TGTGCCAGCAGTGCCGCGCCGGGAGGGGGCAACACTGAAGCTTTCTTT
.,TRBV5-1,TRBJ2-3,.,CASSLEGTDTQYF,TGCGCCAGCAGCTTGGAAGGGACAGATACGCAGTATTTT
.,TRBV19,TRBJ1-5,.,CASTPQGGNQPQHF,TGTGCCAGTACCCCACAGGGAGGCAATCAGCCCCAGCATTTT
.,TRBV27,TRBJ1-5,few,CASSAEGVGNQPQHF,TGTGCCAGCAGTGCGGAAGGAGTAGGCAATCAGCCCCAGCATTTT
.,TRBV6-6,TRBJ2-7,.,CASSIEYEQYF,TGTGCCAGCAGCATCGAGTACGAGCAGTACTTC
TRBD1,TRBV7-8,TRBJ1-2,.,CASSLDRGRGYTF,TGTGCCAGCAGCCTGGACAGGGGCAGGGGCTACACCTTC
TRBD2,TRBV19,TRBJ2-1,.,CASSIDRLAGENEQFF,TGTGCCAGTAGTATAGACCGACTAGCGGGAGAGAATGAGCAGTTCTTC
TRBD2,TRBV28,TRBJ2-5,.,CASSGTTRETQYF,TGTGCCAGCAGCGGGACTACGAGGGAGACCCAGTACTTC
.,TRBV3-1/TRBV3-2,TRBJ2-2,.,CASSLTGSGGELFF,TGTGCCAGCAGCCTCACAGGGAGCGGCGGGGAGCTGTTTTTT
.,TRBV2,TRBJ1-2,.,CASSEEGRGGYGYTF,TGTGCCAGCAGTGAAGAAGGAAGAGGGGGCTATGGCTACACCTTC
.,TRBV2,TRBJ2-7,.,CASSGYEQYF,TGTGCCAGCAGTGGATACGAGCAGTACTTC
.,TRBV2,TRBJ1-4,.,CASSKMGSTNEKLFF,TGTGCCAGCTCTAAGATGGGGTCAACTAATGAAAAACTGTTTTTT
TRBD1,TRBV30,TRBJ1-6,.,CAWSIQGGAPLHF,TGTGCCTGGTCGATTCAGGGGGGTGCACCCCTCCACTTT
.,TRBV10-3,TRBJ1-3,.,CAIRPGAAGNTIYF,TGTGCCATCAGGCCAGGGGCGGCCGGAAACACCATATATTTT
.,TRBV9,TRBJ2-1,.,CASSAFSGTNNEQFF,TGTGCCAGCAGCGCCTTCTCCGGGACGAACAATGAGCAGTTCTTC
TRBD1,TRBV7-8,TRBJ1-6,.,CASSLLQGGYNSPLHF,TGTGCCAGCAGCTTACTCCAGGGGGGTTATAATTCACCCCTCCACTTT
.,TRBV9,TRBJ2-1,.,CASSVGQLNEQFF,TGTGCCAGCAGCGTAGGGCAGCTCAATGAGCAGTTCTTC
.,TRBV11-2,TRBJ2-2,.,CASRKQGDFNTGELFF,TGTGCCAGCAGGAAACAGGGAGACTTTAACACCGGGGAGCTGTTTTTT
.,TRBV30,TRBJ1-5,.,CAWSVGRGNQPQHF,TGTGCCTGGAGTGTAGGTCGGGGCAATCAGCCCCAGCATTTT
.,TRBV7-9,TRBJ2-1,.,CASSFAGVAGGARFF,.
.,TRBV6-1,TRBJ1-2,.,CASSEALWASYGYTF,TGTGCCAGCAGTGAAGCGCTGTGGGCCTCCTATGGCTACACCTTC
.,TRBV15,TRBJ2-5,.,CATSRENPQETQYF,TGTGCCACCAGCAGAGAAAACCCACAAGAGACCCAGTACTTC
.,TRBV6-5,TRBJ2-3,.,CASSYFSHGGADTQYF,TGTGCCAGCAGTTACTTTTCCCATGGCGGGGCTGATACGCAGTATTTT
TRBD2,TRBV5-1,TRBJ2-1,.,CASSLAGASSYNEQFF,TGCGCCAGCAGCCTAGCGGGAGCTTCCTCCTACAATGAGCAGTTCTTC
.,TRBV28,TRBJ1-4,few,CASSTYRVGNEKLFF,TGTGCCAGCAGTACCTACAGGGTGGGCAATGAAAAACTGTTTTTT
.,TRBV7-9,TRBJ1-4,.,CASRAEGHEKLFF,TGTGCCAGCCGGGCCGAGGGACATGAAAAACTGTTTTTT
TRBD2,TRBV3-1/TRBV3-2,TRBJ2-7,.,CASSPAGGRARYEQYF,TGTGCCAGCAGCCCCGCGGGCGGGAGGGCCCGCTACGAGCAGTACTTC
.,TRBV11-3,TRBJ2-7,.,CASSSNSYEQYF,TGTGCCAGCAGCTCGAATTCCTACGAGCAGTACTTC
.,TRBV11-2,TRBJ2-3,.,CASSLGDISKDTQYF,TGTGCCAGCAGCTTAGGGGACATCAGTAAGGATACGCAGTATTTT
TRBD1,TRBV7-3,TRBJ2-3,.,CASSLGTGGPDTQYF,TGTGCCAGCAGCTTAGGGACAGGGGGCCCAGATACGCAGTATTTT
TRBD2,TRBV29-1,TRBJ2-1,.,CSGGLAGGPRGEQFF,TGCAGCGGGGGACTAGCGGGAGGGCCTAGGGGCGAGCAGTTCTTC
.,TRBV3-1/TRBV3-2,TRBJ2-7,once,CASSQSGRSYEQYF,TGTGCCAGCAGCCAATCGGGGCGTTCCTACGAGCAGTACTTC
.,TRBV7-9,TRBJ1-1,.,CASTLSGIDTEAFF,TGTGCCAGCACTTTGTCCGGGATCGACACTGAAGCTTTCTTT
TRBD2,TRBV3-1/TRBV3-2,TRBJ2-2,.,CASSQGLAGATGELFF,TGTGCCAGCAGCCAAGGTCTAGCGGGAGCCACCGGGGAGCTGTTTTTT
.,TRBV29-1,TRBJ2-2,.,CSVGNTGELFF,TGCAGCGTGGGGAACACCGGGGAGCTGTTTTTT
TRBD1,TRBV28,TRBJ2-7,.,CASSTTGGSYEQYF,TGTGCCAGCAGTACCACAGGGGGCAGCTACGAGCAGTACTTC
.,TRBV6-1,TRBJ1-5,.,CASSDGHFSNQPQHF,TGTGCCAGCAGTGACGGACATTTCAGCAATCAGCCCCAGCATTTT
TRBD1,TRBV28,TRBJ2-7,.,CASRLDRGAYEQYF,TGTGCCAGCAGGCTTGACAGGGGGGCTTACGAGCAGTACTTC
.,TRBV5-1,TRBJ2-1,.,CASSQSGSSYNEQFF,TGCGCCAGCAGCCAGTCCGGGTCCTCCTACAATGAGCAGTTCTTC